The sequence of this TCR beta chain was determined in a study of spatial heterogeneity in lung cancer. Study observations and caveats: More often at tumor resection than at routine follow-up, ubiquitous expanded tumor TCRs were detected in the blood.

This clonotype was detected only a few times. Its specificity is unknown. The time point here: sample taken at primary tumor resection. Unsorted whole RNA of tumor, nontumor lung or frozen PBMC was sequenced. Each TCR cDNA molecule bore a unique molecular identifier. TCRdb analysed the 5' RACE reads with MiXCR anew, one entry per CDR3 protein. The data contain some 44,000 distinct CDR3 sequences, around 15% of them singletons. CDR1 is SEHNR and CDR2 is FQNEAQ in the germline V gene (reference sequence). This CDR3 contains 12 residues. Trimming took off 3 bases at V and 3 bases at J, with 5 bases between the two ends.

The V gene is TRBV7-9, the J gene TRBJ1-1, with D unresolved. The sequence was obtained from a male donor with early-stage non-small cell lung cancer. The specimen was PBMCs, collected at surgery. The DNA of the CDR3 is TGTGCCAGCAGCTTTAAGTACACTGAAGCTTTCTTT. As protein: CASSFKYTEAFF.